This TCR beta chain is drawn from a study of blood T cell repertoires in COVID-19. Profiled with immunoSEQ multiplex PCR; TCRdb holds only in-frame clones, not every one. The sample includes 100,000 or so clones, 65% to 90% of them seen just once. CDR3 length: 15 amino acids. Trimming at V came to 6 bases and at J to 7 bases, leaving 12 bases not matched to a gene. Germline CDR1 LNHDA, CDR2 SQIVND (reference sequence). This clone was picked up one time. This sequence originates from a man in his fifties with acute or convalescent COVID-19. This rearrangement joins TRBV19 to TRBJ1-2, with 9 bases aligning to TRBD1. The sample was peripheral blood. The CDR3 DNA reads TGTGCCAGTAGACTTCCGGGACAGGGATCGGGTGGCTACACCTTC. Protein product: CASRLPGQGSGGYTF. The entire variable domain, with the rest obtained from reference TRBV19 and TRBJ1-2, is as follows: DGGITQSPKYLFRKEGQNVTLSCEQNLNHDAMYWYRQDPGQGLRLIYYSQIVNDFQKGDIAEGYSVSREKKESFPLTVTSAQKNPTAFYLCASRLPGQGSGGYTFGSGTRLTVV.